This T cell receptor (beta chain) originates from a study of cytomegalovirus exposure and HLA in healthy donors (dated by TCRdb to 2016 to 2017). Describing the broader study: According to an earlier analysis of 450 to 650 of the donors, 150 million to 200 million T cells yielded 120 million or so unique TCR beta sequences and 276 Gb of sequence data. The aim of the study was to test whether cataloging public T cell receptors could identify signatures of past pathogen exposure. Both class I and class II loci were covered by HLA typing, at four-digit resolution. Donor age, sex, ethnicity and CMV serostatus were compiled alongside the repertoire data. Roughly 5 DR-DQ haplotypes were handled as single units for association and clustering, since linkage in the cohort was strong. Rather than using new phenotypic data, the later analysis identified candidate immune exposures from TCR beta sequences and from how often those sequences occurred across donors. Typing coverage differed by locus: A, B, C, DRB1 and DQB1 were typed in roughly 620-630 donors, DQA1 in about 510, DPA1 in 600 to 610, and DPB1 in around 490. About 330 gigabases of sequencing data and around 88 million unique TCR sequences made up an early release that covered approximately 620 HLA-typed donors. Every repertoire in the discovery cohort had been generated on one and the same sequencing platform. Among around 400 genotyped donors of the cohort, an average of 235,054 unique TCR beta nucleotide sequences were sequenced per donor, roughly 20% of them non-productive. A later genetic analysis used genome-wide SNP genotypes for about three fifths of the 666 donors, treating that subset as a discovery cohort. High-throughput TCR immunosequencing, statistical association of individual TCRs with disease status, and machine learning were combined to predict cytomegalovirus infection status. A separate validation cohort of about 110 different subjects was used in addition to the 666-subject first cohort. Using immunosequencing, the study profiled T cell repertoires from about 610 subjects and related those repertoires to cytomegalovirus serostatus. To study patterns of TCR occurrence, a later analysis re-analyzed previously published TCR beta repertoires from 650 to 750 donors and added high-resolution HLA genotyping. An earlier analysis of 450 to 750 of the donors used high-throughput TCR beta sequencing to judge whether each TCR beta V gene segment behaved as functional or pseudogenic. Among the roughly 370 genotyped donors, approximately 81% belonged to the genetic ancestry cluster associated with self-reported Caucasian donors. Results and caveats for the whole study, not just this receptor: The study listed approximately 150 TCR beta chains as associated with cytomegalovirus. In both the original and validation cohorts, the classifier was reported to diagnose cytomegalovirus status with high specificity and sensitivity. In a later analysis, HLA-associated TCR beta chains were found to be more clonally expanded and to have lower generation probabilities than equally common non-associated chains. According to a later analysis, most CMV-associated TCR beta chains appeared to be HLA-restricted, and the HLA associations seemed to be driven largely by CMV exposure. Because some donors lacked HLA typing at each locus, the association tests relied only on the typed subset. A later analysis associated 16,951 TCR beta sequences with specific HLA alleles at a false discovery rate of 0.05. In this cohort, only TCR beta chains were sequenced, and detectable features were limited by the absence of alpha or paired-chain data. Strong co-occurrence of HLA alleles, especially DR and DQ, made assigning TCR associations to individual alleles difficult. The earlier analysis of approximately 560 of the donors excluded some 16 rarely observed V segments, including chromosome 9 orphons, because counts were too low. In an earlier analysis of 587 of the donors, most TCR beta V segments appeared in productive rearrangements about 87% or about 30% of the time, broadly matching IMGT annotations. The only immune exposure information available for the cohort was CMV serostatus. Across donors, most TCR sequences were observed very rarely, whereas some public TCRs were present in many individuals. Sequencing depth was assumed to be roughly uniform across donors in the presence/absence analyses, though that assumption may not hold. A group of highly shared sequence variants was considered likely to be a technical artifact of the sequencing pipeline. Correlated functional status among segregating V segments might reflect linkage disequilibrium, but an unknown experimental factor could not be ruled out. A later analysis found that TCR association rates varied across HLA loci, with DRB1 alleles showing the most associated TCRs and HLA-C alleles the fewest. Several of the top co-occurrence clusters appeared to be linked to parvovirus B19, influenza, CMV and Epstein-Barr virus, according to a later analysis. Because the 87-base-pair reads could not distinguish some IMGT-functional V segments, including TRBV6-2 and TRBV6-3, those segments were excluded. A further reported finding was that TCR beta sequences accurately predicted the HLA-A and HLA-B alleles for most subjects in the first cohort. V-gene and J-gene trimming of TCR beta chains was associated with a missense DCLRE1C variant in a later genetic analysis, and the association was replicated in an independent cohort. In vitro tests confirmed that a few of the cytomegalovirus-associated TCR beta chains recognize cytomegalovirus antigens. In a later genetic analysis, fewer N-insertions in productive TCRs were reported among donors in an Asian-associated ancestry cluster than the roughly 670-donor mean. The authors suggested that the approach could potentially be generalized to other disease states and immunological phenotypes.

As to this clone: Its binding antigen is unknown. Within one base of it there is no much larger clone, and no base qualities were kept.

Based on the germline V gene, the CDR1 and CDR2 sequences are MRHNA and SNTAGT. The junction shows trimming of 8 bases on V and 5 bases on J, plus 15 bases between the germline ends. From cysteine to phenylalanine, the CDR3 is 13 amino acids long. Solely the CDR3 DNA is kept, with 39 bases framed from the first base. The cohort consisted of some 670 healthy bone marrow donors. At the time of sampling, all cohort members were nominally healthy, though unrecorded immune exposures were likely present. The donor was CMV seropositive and belonged to the group of over 250 seropositive cohort members. Every donor gave a peripheral blood sample, and the peripheral blood mononuclear cells from that sample were used for TCR beta sequencing. The Qiagen DNeasy Blood Extraction Kit was used to extract genomic DNA from the blood cell samples. The receptor library was made with the immunoSEQ multiplex PCR assay. The multiplex PCR relied on a mix of 60 forward primers for TCR Vbeta segments and 13 reverse primers for TCR Jbeta segments. Amplification of the CDR3 region of rearranged TCR beta genes was performed with a multiplex PCR assay on genomic DNA. The Illumina HiSeq System was used to sequence the amplified TCR beta libraries as 87-base-pair reads. Per the authors' processing: A later analysis counted approximately 84 million unique TCR beta chains across the 640 or so repertoires, and some 11 million of these chains were shared by at least two donors. A nearest-neighbor algorithm error-corrected the raw reads and collapsed the reads into unique sequences, merging closely related sequences to remove PCR and sequencing errors. To assign V, D and J gene segments, CDR3 sequences were aligned to IMGT reference sequences. For a sequence to be retained, a match of at least six nucleotides to both a V gene segment and a J gene segment was required. Rearrangements were called productive when the CDR3 lacked stop codons and stayed in frame with V and J; all others were non-productive. Following IMGT convention, CDR3 was defined as the stretch from the second conserved V-encoded cysteine to the conserved J-encoded phenylalanine. In an earlier analysis of approximately 590 of the donors, sequences lacking an unambiguous match to a single V gene segment were excluded. An earlier analysis of a few hundred of the donors classified V segments as functional when productive rearrangements were above 56.7% and as segregating when the standard deviation between donors was above 5%. A statistical classification framework was built for diagnosing cytomegalovirus status from the catalog of TCR beta chain sequences. In a later analysis, TCR nucleotide sequences were compared against IMGT/GENE-DB human TR gene sequences so that V and J genes could be assigned. In a later analysis, CDR3 sequences and most-parsimonious VDJ recombination scenarios were assigned using the TCRdist pipeline. In a later analysis, each TCR beta chain was defined by its CDR3 amino acid sequence together with its V-gene family, and reads without a unique V-gene family were excluded. As a way to deal with suspected cross-contamination and a sequencing artifact, a later analysis dropped roughly 620 nucleotide sequences that were highly shared and had low generation probability. A later analysis calculated a clonal expansion index for each public chain from normalized within-repertoire ranks of inferred template counts. In a later analysis, generation probabilities were computed using a VDJ recombination model fitted to out-of-frame rearrangements, and the results were checked against IGoR. In a later analysis, TCR-TCR, TCR-HLA and TCR-CMV co-occurrence was scored with hypergeometric tests, and a repertoire-size bias correction was applied to TCR pairs. False discovery rates were estimated in a later analysis by permuting HLA or CMV assignments 20 times. In a later analysis, co-occurring TCRs were grouped with DBSCAN, and TCRdist sequence similarity was added when clustering was performed within HLA-allele-positive subsets. Repertoires with fewer than 30,000 or more than 120,000 public chains were left out of co-occurrence clustering, as were five repertoires with anomalous nucleotide sharing. TCRdb's version of the immuneACCESS table is confined to in-frame rearrangements and falls short of the full clone set. An unresolved V gene accounts for under half of the shortfall where checked; the remainder is of unknown origin. V, J and clone size are taken as reported in that table, and D and trimming were inferred from the DNA itself. This sample has 95,000 to 150,000 clones in its table, and about 80% of those were observed once. The top ten clones comprise 7.5% to 9% of the sample.

The sequence derives from a female donor in good health and CMV-seropositive. Sequencing was carried out using PBMCs. This chain is built from TRBV6-4 and TRBJ2-5; D gene: possibly TRBD2, on 5 matching bases. Read as DNA, the sequence is TGTGCCAGCTCCCCCCTAGCTGGGGAGACCCAGTACTTC. The encoded protein is CASSPLAGETQYF.